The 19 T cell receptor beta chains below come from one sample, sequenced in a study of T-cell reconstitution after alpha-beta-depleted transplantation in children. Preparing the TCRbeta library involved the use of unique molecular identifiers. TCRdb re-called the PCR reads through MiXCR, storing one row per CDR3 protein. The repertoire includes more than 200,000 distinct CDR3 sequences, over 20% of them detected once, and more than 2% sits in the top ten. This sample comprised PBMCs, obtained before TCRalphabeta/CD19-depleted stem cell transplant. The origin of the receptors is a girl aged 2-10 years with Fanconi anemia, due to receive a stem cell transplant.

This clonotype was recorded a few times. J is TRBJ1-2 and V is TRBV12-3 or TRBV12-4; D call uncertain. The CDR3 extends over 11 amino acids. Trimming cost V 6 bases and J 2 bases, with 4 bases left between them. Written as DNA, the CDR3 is TGTGCCAGCAGCCGCAACTATGGCTACACCTTC. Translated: CASSRNYGYTF.

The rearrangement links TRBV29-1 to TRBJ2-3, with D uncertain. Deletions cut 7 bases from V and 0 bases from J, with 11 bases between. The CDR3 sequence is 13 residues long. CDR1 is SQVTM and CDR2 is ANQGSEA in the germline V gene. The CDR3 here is CSAQRSSTDTQYF. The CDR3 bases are TGCAGCGCCCAGCGATCTAGCACAGATACGCAGTATTTT.

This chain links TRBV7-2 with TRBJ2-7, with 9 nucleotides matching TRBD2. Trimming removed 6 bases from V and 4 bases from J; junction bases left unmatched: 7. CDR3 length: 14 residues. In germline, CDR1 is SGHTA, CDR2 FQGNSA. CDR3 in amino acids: CASSLTSGEYEQYF. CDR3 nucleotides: TGTGCCAGCAGTTTGACTAGCGGAGAATACGAGCAGTACTTC.

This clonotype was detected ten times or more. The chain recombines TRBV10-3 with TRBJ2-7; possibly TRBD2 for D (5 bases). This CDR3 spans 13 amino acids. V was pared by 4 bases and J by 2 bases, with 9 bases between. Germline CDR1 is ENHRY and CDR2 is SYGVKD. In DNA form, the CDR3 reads TGTGCCATCAGTGCCCGGGAAGCCTACGAGCAGTACTTC. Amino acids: CAISAREAYEQYF.

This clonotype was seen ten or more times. Here the CDR3 reads CASRRGPYEQYF. CDR3 DNA sequence: TGTGCCAGCAGGAGGGGGCCTTACGAGCAGTACTTC. V and J are TRBV12-3 or TRBV12-4 and TRBJ2-7, with 7 positions matching TRBD1. V shed 6 bases, J shed 4 bases, and the junction held 3 bases outside the gene matches. The CDR3 totals 12 residues.

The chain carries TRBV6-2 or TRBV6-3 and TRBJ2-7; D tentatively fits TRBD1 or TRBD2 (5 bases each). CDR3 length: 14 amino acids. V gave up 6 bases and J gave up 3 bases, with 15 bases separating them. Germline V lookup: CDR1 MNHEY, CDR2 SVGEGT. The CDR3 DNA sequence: TGTGCCAGCAGCTCAGTTAGGGGAGTCTACGAGCAGTACTTC. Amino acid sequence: CASSSVRGVYEQYF.

CDR3: CASIPGQSGSYNEQFF. CDR3 nucleotide sequence: TGTGCCAGCATTCCGGGACAGTCGGGATCCTACAATGAGCAGTTCTTC. V and J are TRBV6-2 or TRBV6-3 and TRBJ2-1; 7 bases line up with TRBD1. The V gene's germline CDR1 is MNHEY and CDR2 SVGEGT. The J segment lost 1 base and the V segment lost 7 bases, leaving 10 bases of the junction unmatched. This CDR3 has 16 residues.

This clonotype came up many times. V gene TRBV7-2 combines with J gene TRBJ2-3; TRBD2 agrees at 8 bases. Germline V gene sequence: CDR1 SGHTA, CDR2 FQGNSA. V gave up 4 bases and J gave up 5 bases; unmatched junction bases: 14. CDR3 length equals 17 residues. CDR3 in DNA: TGTGCCAGCAGCTCGTTGGGGCCGGGACTAGTGGGAGATACGCAGTATTTT. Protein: CASSSLGPGLVGDTQYF.

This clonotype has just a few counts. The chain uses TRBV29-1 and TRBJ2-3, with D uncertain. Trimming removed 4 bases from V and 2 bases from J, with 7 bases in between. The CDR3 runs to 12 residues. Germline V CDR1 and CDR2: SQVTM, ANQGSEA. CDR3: CSVGTYTDTQYF. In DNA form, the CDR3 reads TGCAGCGTTGGAACCTACACAGATACGCAGTATTTT.

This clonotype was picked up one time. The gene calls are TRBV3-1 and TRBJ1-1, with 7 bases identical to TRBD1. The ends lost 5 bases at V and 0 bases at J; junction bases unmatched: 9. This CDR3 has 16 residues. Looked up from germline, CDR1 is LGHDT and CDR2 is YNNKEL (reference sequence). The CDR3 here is CASSSRQGGVNTEAFF. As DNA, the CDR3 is TGTGCCAGCAGCAGTAGACAGGGCGGGGTGAACACTGAAGCTTTCTTT.

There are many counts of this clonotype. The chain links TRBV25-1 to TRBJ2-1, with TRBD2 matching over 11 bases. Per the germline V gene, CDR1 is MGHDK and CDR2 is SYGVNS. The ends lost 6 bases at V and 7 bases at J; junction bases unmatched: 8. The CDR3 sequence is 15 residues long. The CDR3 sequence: CASSTSGRGWNEQFF. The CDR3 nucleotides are TGTGCCAGCAGCACTAGCGGGAGAGGATGGAATGAGCAGTTCTTC.

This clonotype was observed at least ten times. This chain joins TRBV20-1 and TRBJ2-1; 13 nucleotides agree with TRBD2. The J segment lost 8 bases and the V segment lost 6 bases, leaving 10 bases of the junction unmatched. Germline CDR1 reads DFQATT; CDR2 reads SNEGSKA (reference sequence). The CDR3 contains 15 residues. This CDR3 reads CSATHRLAGGHEQFF. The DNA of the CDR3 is TGCAGTGCAACCCATAGACTAGCGGGGGGCCATGAGCAGTTCTTC.

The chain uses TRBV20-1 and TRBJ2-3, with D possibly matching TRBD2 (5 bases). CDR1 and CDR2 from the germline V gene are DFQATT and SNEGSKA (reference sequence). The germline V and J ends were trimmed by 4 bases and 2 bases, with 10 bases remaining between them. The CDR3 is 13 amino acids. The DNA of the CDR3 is TGCAGTGCTACCGGGAACCTCACAGATACGCAGTATTTT. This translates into CSATGNLTDTQYF.

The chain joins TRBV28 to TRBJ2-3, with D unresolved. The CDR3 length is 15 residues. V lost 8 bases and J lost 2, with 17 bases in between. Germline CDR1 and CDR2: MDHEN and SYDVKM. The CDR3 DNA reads TGTGCCAGCGCCCGACTCATGCGCCTCACAGATACGCAGTATTTT. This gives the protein CASARLMRLTDTQYF.

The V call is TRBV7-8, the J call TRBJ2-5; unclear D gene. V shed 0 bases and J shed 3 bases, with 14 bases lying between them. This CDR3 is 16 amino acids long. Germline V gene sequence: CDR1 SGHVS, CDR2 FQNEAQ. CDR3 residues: CASSLAWQAFKETQYF. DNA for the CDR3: TGTGCCAGCAGCTTAGCGTGGCAGGCCTTCAAAGAGACCCAGTACTTC. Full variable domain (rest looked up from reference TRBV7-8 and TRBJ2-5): GAGVSQSPRYKVAKRGQDVALRCDPISGHVSLFWYQQALGQGPEFLTYFQNEAQLDKSGLPSDRFFAERPEGSVSTLKIQRTQQEDSAVYLCASSLAWQAFKETQYFGPGTRLLVL.

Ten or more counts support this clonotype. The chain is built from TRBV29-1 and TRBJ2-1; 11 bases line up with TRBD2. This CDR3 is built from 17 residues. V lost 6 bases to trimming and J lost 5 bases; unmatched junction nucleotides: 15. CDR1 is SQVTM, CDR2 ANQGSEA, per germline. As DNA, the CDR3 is TGCAGCGTCCAGCTGACACGACTAGCGGGGTACAACAATGAGCAGTTCTTC. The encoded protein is CSVQLTRLAGYNNEQFF.

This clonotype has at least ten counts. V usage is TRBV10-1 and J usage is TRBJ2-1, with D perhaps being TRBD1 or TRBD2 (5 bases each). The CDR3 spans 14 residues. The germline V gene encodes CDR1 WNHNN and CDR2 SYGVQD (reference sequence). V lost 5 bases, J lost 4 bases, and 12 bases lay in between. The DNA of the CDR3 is TGCGCCAGCAGTCGGGGAACAGGATACAATGAGCAGTTCTTC. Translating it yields CASSRGTGYNEQFF.

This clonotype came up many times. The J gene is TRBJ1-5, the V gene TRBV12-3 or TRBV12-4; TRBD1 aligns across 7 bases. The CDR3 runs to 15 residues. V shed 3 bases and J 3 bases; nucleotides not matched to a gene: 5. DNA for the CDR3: TGTGCCAGCAGTTTGGAGACAGGGTACAATCAGCCCCAGCATTTT. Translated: CASSLETGYNQPQHF.

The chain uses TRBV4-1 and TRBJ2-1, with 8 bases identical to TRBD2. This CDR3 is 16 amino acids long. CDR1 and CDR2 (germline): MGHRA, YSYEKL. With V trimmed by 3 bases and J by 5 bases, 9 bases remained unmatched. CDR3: CASSQRRLAWDNEQFF. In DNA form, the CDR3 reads TGCGCCAGCAGCCAGAGGAGACTAGCGTGGGACAATGAGCAGTTCTTC.